This record covers a single T cell receptor beta chain. Its antigen is currently unknown. Measured with immunoSEQ multiplex PCR; TCRdb has only the in-frame clones, and not every one. Here the sample spans roughly 150,000 clones, 70% to 90% being singletons. These data are taken from a study of cytomegalovirus exposure and HLA in healthy donors. This CDR3 contains 18 residues. The V gene's germline CDR1 is SGHTA and CDR2 FQGNSA. The V gene end was trimmed by 3 bases and the J gene end by 1 base; junction bases not matched to a gene: 9. Whole-study findings and limits: Most sequenced TCRs were rare (though some public TCRs occurred in many donors). TCR clusters originating in the first cohort tended to co-occur in the 120 validation repertoires, according to a later analysis.

Sequencing was carried out using PBMCs. The chain couples TRBV7-2 to TRBJ2-3, with 11 nucleotides matching TRBD2. This clonotype was sampled from a man between 18 and 35 years old in good health and CMV-seronegative. CDR3: CASSFAASGRRGTDTQYF. The CDR3 DNA sequence: TGTGCCAGCAGCTTTGCGGCTAGCGGGAGGCGTGGCACAGATACGCAGTATTTT.